A selection of T cell receptor beta chains follows, all from one sample in a study of blood T cell repertoires in COVID-19. Sequenced by immunoSEQ multiplex PCR; TCRdb stores in-frame clones only, minus some. In the table there are around 98,000 clones, around 82% of which are singletons. The sample comprised peripheral blood. The receptor set was obtained from a man aged 70 or older with active or convalescent COVID-19. The CDR3 runs from the conserved cysteine through the conserved F or W. A D gene is named only where the DNA matches it firmly. Clone size is not always given. Where it is, it says once, few, many or a class for expanded clones.

CDR3 protein: CASSRDTWDEKLFF
CDR3 DNA: TGTGCCAGCAGCCGGGACACCTGGGACGAAAAACTGTTTTTT
V gene: TRBV7-2
clone size: .
J gene: TRBJ1-4
D gene: .

CDR3 protein: CASSLVAGGLKTQYF
CDR3 DNA: TGCGCCAGCAGCTTGGTGGCGGGGGGGCTGAAGACCCAGTACTTC
V gene: TRBV5-1
clone size: .
J gene: TRBJ2-5
D gene: TRBD2

CDR3 protein: CASSGLAGLTDTQYF
CDR3 DNA: TGCGCCAGCAGTGGACTAGCGGGGTTAACAGATACGCAGTATTTT
V gene: TRBV10-1
clone size: .
J gene: TRBJ2-3
D gene: TRBD2

CDR3 protein: CASSPRYGTDTQYF
CDR3 DNA: TGTGCCAGCAGCCCGCGATACGGCACAGATACGCAGTATTTT
V gene: TRBV4-2
clone size: .
J gene: TRBJ2-3
D gene: .

CDR3 protein: CASSEQTGGFSPLHF
CDR3 DNA: TGTGCCAGCAGTGAACAAACAGGGGGCTTTTCACCCCTCCACTTT
V gene: TRBV6-4
clone size: .
J gene: TRBJ1-6
D gene: TRBD1

CDR3 protein: CASSIGGQRVNEKLFF
CDR3 DNA: TGTGCCAGTAGTATAGGGGGACAACGGGTTAATGAAAAACTGTTTTTT
V gene: TRBV19
clone size: .
J gene: TRBJ1-4
D gene: .

CDR3 protein: CASSHEGGREQFF
CDR3 DNA: TGTGCCAGCAGCCACGAGGGGGGGCGCGAGCAGTTCTTC
V gene: TRBV7-9
clone size: .
J gene: TRBJ2-1
D gene: .

CDR3 protein: CASSWGLAGGNEQFF
CDR3 DNA: TGTGCCAGCAGCTGGGGACTAGCGGGGGGCAATGAGCAGTTCTTC
V gene: TRBV7-3
clone size: .
J gene: TRBJ2-1
D gene: TRBD2

CDR3 protein: CASSFGRVGYEQYF
CDR3 DNA: TGTGCCAGCAGTTTTGGCAGGGTGGGATACGAGCAGTACTTC
V gene: TRBV27
clone size: .
J gene: TRBJ2-7
D gene: .

CDR3 protein: CSATLGGGIAF
CDR3 DNA: TGCAGTGCTACCCTCGGGGGGGGTATCGCCTTC
V gene: TRBV20-1
clone size: few
J gene: TRBJ1-2
D gene: .

CDR3 protein: CASSLSGGNYNEQFF
CDR3 DNA: TGTGCCAGCAGCCTTAGCGGGGGGAATTACAATGAGCAGTTCTTC
V gene: TRBV3-1/TRBV3-2
clone size: .
J gene: TRBJ2-1
D gene: TRBD2

CDR3 protein: CATSRRVNTEAFF
CDR3 DNA: TGTGCCACCAGCAGGAGGGTGAACACTGAAGCTTTCTTT
V gene: TRBV15
clone size: few
J gene: TRBJ1-1
D gene: .

CDR3 protein: CASRTGGYGEKLFF
CDR3 DNA: TGTGCCAGCAGGACAGGGGGTTACGGTGAAAAACTGTTTTTT
V gene: TRBV6-5
clone size: .
J gene: TRBJ1-4
D gene: TRBD1

CDR3 protein: CASSVTGYNEQFF
CDR3 DNA: TGTGCCAGCAGCGTGACAGGATACAATGAGCAGTTCTTC
V gene: TRBV5-8
clone size: few
J gene: TRBJ2-1
D gene: .

CDR3 protein: CASSENRAVHGYTF
CDR3 DNA: TGTGCCAGCAGTGAGAACCGCGCGGTTCATGGCTACACCTTC
V gene: TRBV2
clone size: .
J gene: TRBJ1-2
D gene: .

CDR3 protein: CASSDCPGGGNTEAFF
CDR3 DNA: TGTGCCAGCAGTGACTGTCCCGGCGGTGGGAACACTGAAGCTTTCTTT
V gene: TRBV6-4
clone size: .
J gene: TRBJ1-1
D gene: .

CDR3 protein: CASSHSGRTYEQYF
CDR3 DNA: TGTGCCAGCAGCCACTCCGGGAGAACCTACGAGCAGTACTTC
V gene: TRBV3-1/TRBV3-2
clone size: .
J gene: TRBJ2-7
D gene: .

CDR3 protein: CASSFRTSRETQYF
CDR3 DNA: TGTGCCAGCAGCTTCCGGACTAGCCGAGAGACCCAGTACTTC
V gene: TRBV5-8
clone size: .
J gene: TRBJ2-5
D gene: TRBD2

CDR3 protein: CASSQERGFYGYTF
CDR3 DNA: TGTGCCAGCAGCCAAGAGCGGGGTTTCTATGGCTACACCTTC
V gene: TRBV4-2
clone size: .
J gene: TRBJ1-2
D gene: .

CDR3 protein: CASSPPRRGNTEAFF
CDR3 DNA: TGTGCCAGCAGCCCCCCGCGAAGGGGGAACACTGAAGCTTTCTTT
V gene: TRBV7-2
clone size: .
J gene: TRBJ1-1
D gene: .

CDR3 protein: CASQQGGLTEAFF
CDR3 DNA: TGTGCCAGTCAACAGGGTGGTCTCACTGAAGCTTTCTTT
V gene: TRBV19
clone size: .
J gene: TRBJ1-1
D gene: .

CDR3 protein: CASSFGQPSSNQPQHF
CDR3 DNA: TGTGCCAGCAGCTTCGGACAGCCCTCTAGCAATCAGCCCCAGCATTTT
V gene: TRBV7-2
clone size: .
J gene: TRBJ1-5
D gene: .

CDR3 protein: CASTSMALAGVGQYF
CDR3 DNA: TGTGCCAGCACCTCAATGGCGCTAGCGGGTGTGGGGCAGTACTTC
V gene: TRBV5-5
clone size: .
J gene: TRBJ2-7
D gene: TRBD2

CDR3 protein: CASSSNYGGDEQYF
CDR3 DNA: TGTGCCAGCAGCTCCAACTACGGGGGGGACGAGCAGTACTTC
V gene: TRBV11-3
clone size: few
J gene: TRBJ2-7
D gene: TRBD2

CDR3 protein: CASSLSGKAFF
CDR3 DNA: TGTGCCAGCAGCTTGAGCGGGAAAGCTTTCTTT
V gene: TRBV5-8
clone size: once
J gene: TRBJ1-1
D gene: .

CDR3 protein: CASYLQGISYEQYF
CDR3 DNA: TGCGCCAGCTACCTACAGGGGATCTCCTACGAGCAGTACTTC
V gene: TRBV4-1
clone size: .
J gene: TRBJ2-7
D gene: TRBD1

CDR3 protein: CACLPQGQPNYGYTF
CDR3 DNA: TGTGCCTGCCTACCCCAGGGACAGCCTAACTATGGCTACACCTTC
V gene: TRBV30
clone size: .
J gene: TRBJ1-2
D gene: TRBD1

CDR3 protein: CASRRTRTGRNEKLFF
CDR3 DNA: TGTGCCAGTAGGCGAACTCGGACAGGACGTAATGAAAAACTGTTTTTT
V gene: TRBV19
clone size: .
J gene: TRBJ1-4
D gene: TRBD1

CDR3 protein: CASSELLAGHGELFF
CDR3 DNA: TGTGCCAGCAGTGAACTCCTAGCGGGTCACGGGGAGCTGTTTTTT
V gene: TRBV6-1
clone size: .
J gene: TRBJ2-2
D gene: TRBD2